The 21 T cell receptor beta chains listed next were all sequenced from one sample in a study of blood T cell repertoires in COVID-19. Clones were sequenced by immunoSEQ multiplex PCR, and TCRdb holds only the in-frame ones, with some missing. Here the sample spans around 95,000 clones, more than 75% being singletons. The sequenced material came from peripheral blood. The origin of the receptors is a human donor in a cohort sampled during active COVID-19.

This sequence joins TRBV19 and TRBJ1-5, with 7 bases matching TRBD1. CDR1 LNHDA and CDR2 SQIVND come from the germline V gene (reference sequence). This CDR3 comprises 15 residues. V lost 5 bases to trimming and J lost 0 bases; unmatched junction nucleotides: 4. This CDR3 reads CASSATGFSNQPQHF. The CDR3 DNA reads TGTGCCAGTAGTGCGACAGGGTTTAGCAATCAGCCCCAGCATTTT. Looking up the rest from reference TRBV19 and TRBJ1-5 gives the full variable domain: DGGITQSPKYLFRKEGQNVTLSCEQNLNHDAMYWYRQDPGQGLRLIYYSQIVNDFQKGDIAEGYSVSREKKESFPLTVTSAQKNPTAFYLCASSATGFSNQPQHFGDGTRLSIL.

This clone was found once. The V and J genes are TRBV3-1 (or the pseudogene TRBV3-2) and TRBJ1-5, with 11 bases that match TRBD1. Germline loops: CDR1 LGHDT, CDR2 YNNKEL (reference sequence). This CDR3 is built from 18 residues. V was pared by 2 bases and J by 0 bases, with 6 bases of the junction left unmatched. The CDR3: CASSQFWDRGSSNQPQHF. Here the CDR3 DNA reads TGTGCCAGCAGCCAATTTTGGGACAGGGGGTCTAGCAATCAGCCCCAGCATTTT.

V usage is TRBV2 and J usage is TRBJ2-2; D perhaps matches TRBD2 (6 bases). The CDR3 contains 15 residues. The germline CDR1 and CDR2 sequences are SNHLY and FYNNEI. V was clipped by 2 bases and J by 1 base, with 8 bases between them. CDR3 in amino acids: CASSEWRGNTGELFF. The CDR3 nucleotides read TGTGCCAGCAGTGAATGGCGGGGGAACACCGGGGAGCTGTTTTTT.

DNA for the CDR3: TGTGCCAGCAGCTACTGGACAGGTCGGAGCACCGGGGAGCTGTTTTTT. Protein: CASSYWTGRSTGELFF. The rearrangement links TRBV7-6 to TRBJ2-2, with 7 bases identical to TRBD1. Germline V CDR1 and CDR2: SGHVS, FNYEAQ. CDR3 length: 16 residues. The J segment lost 4 bases and the V segment lost 4 bases, leaving 9 bases of the junction unmatched.

This chain uses TRBV19 with TRBJ2-1, with D possibly being TRBD2 (5 bases). The CDR3 extends over 12 amino acids. Deletions cut 1 base from V and 7 bases from J, with 5 bases between. CDR1 is LNHDA, CDR2 SQIVND, per germline (reference sequence). The CDR3 coding sequence is TGTGCCAGTAGTATAGGGAGGAATGAGCAGTTCTTC. This encodes CASSIGRNEQFF.

The chain uses TRBV7-8 and TRBJ2-7; TRBD2 aligns across 7 bases. From germline, CDR1 is SGHVS and CDR2 FQNEAQ. V was clipped by 5 bases and J by 3 bases; unmatched bases: 10. CDR3 length equals 15 residues. The CDR3 nucleotides are TGTGCCAGCAGCACCCCTTCGGGAGGAATCTACGAGCAGTACTTC. Amino acid sequence: CASSTPSGGIYEQYF.

V gene TRBV15 combines with J gene TRBJ1-2; 8 positions match TRBD1. This CDR3 is built from 17 residues. Per the germline V gene, CDR1 is LNHNV and CDR2 is YYDKDF (reference sequence). V lost 1 base to trimming and J lost 2 bases; unmatched junction nucleotides: 9. The CDR3 DNA reads as TGTGCCACCAGCAGAGGGGCAGGGGGCAGGGAAAACTATGGCTACACCTTC. Residues: CATSRGAGGRENYGYTF. The full variable domain, with the rest looked up from reference TRBV15 and TRBJ1-2, is DAMVIQNPRYQVTQFGKPVTLSCSQTLNHNVMYWYQQKSSQAPKLLFHYYDKDFNNEADTPDNFQSRRPNTSFCFLDIRSPGLGDTAMYLCATSRGAGGRENYGYTFGSGTRLTVV.

The chain recombines TRBV19 with TRBJ1-5; D is possibly TRBD1 (5 bases). The germline V gene encodes CDR1 LNHDA and CDR2 SQIVND (reference sequence). The V gene lost 1 base and the J gene lost 7 bases, with 14 bases spanning the gap. This CDR3 spans 15 amino acids. CDR3 residues: CASSIGSGYSQPQHF. CDR3 DNA: TGTGCCAGTAGTATAGGGTCAGGGTACTCACAGCCCCAGCATTTT.

The V call is TRBV27, the J call TRBJ2-1; 7 nucleotides agree with TRBD1. Looked up from germline, CDR1 is MNHEY and CDR2 is SMNVEV (reference sequence). V shed 5 bases, J shed 10 bases, and the junction held 5 bases outside the gene matches. The CDR3 length is 12 residues. The CDR3 DNA reads as TGTGCCAGCAGTGACAGGGACCGGGAGCAGTTCTTC. Translating gives CASSDRDREQFF.

V and J are TRBV7-8 and TRBJ2-5; 14 nucleotides line up with TRBD2. This CDR3 region has 16 residues. Germline lookup yields CDR1 SGHVS and CDR2 FQNEAQ. V trimming: 5 bases; J trimming: 2 bases; junction bases outside the gene matches: 4. DNA for the CDR3: TGTGCCAGCAGCAACGGACTAGCGGGAGGACAAGAGACCCAGTACTTC. Its protein product is CASSNGLAGGQETQYF.

The chain recombines TRBV10-3 with TRBJ2-2; 8 bases are shared with TRBD2. The CDR3 extends over 14 amino acids. The V gene end was trimmed by 6 bases and the J gene end by 3 bases; junction bases not matched to a gene: 3. Germline CDR1 reads ENHRY; CDR2 reads SYGVKD. CDR3 in DNA: TGTGCCATCAGCCTGACTAGCGACACCGGGGAGCTGTTTTTT. Its protein product is CAISLTSDTGELFF.

The chain couples TRBV6-5 to TRBJ1-2; 8 bases match TRBD1. Germline V lookup: CDR1 MNHEY, CDR2 SVGAGI. This CDR3 spans 13 amino acids. Trimming at V came to 4 bases and at J to 2 bases, leaving 0 bases not matched to a gene. CDR3 in amino acids: CASSWDRNYGYTF. CDR3 sequence (DNA): TGTGCCAGCAGTTGGGACAGGAACTATGGCTACACCTTC.

The V gene is TRBV5-1, the J gene TRBJ1-1, with no clear D. Looked up from germline, CDR1 is SGHRS and CDR2 is YFSETQ. This CDR3 spans 15 amino acids. V was pared by 2 bases and J by 0 bases, with 11 bases between. CDR3 in amino acids: CASSLAGVVNTEAFF. The CDR3 DNA reads TGCGCCAGCAGCTTAGCCGGGGTGGTGAACACTGAAGCTTTCTTT. The entire variable domain, with the rest obtained from reference TRBV5-1 and TRBJ1-1, is as follows: KAGVTQTPRYLIKTRGQQVTLSCSPISGHRSVSWYQQTPGQGLQFLFEYFSETQRNKGNFPGRFSGRQFSNSRSEMNVSTLELGDSALYLCASSLAGVVNTEAFFGQGTRLTVV.

A single count supports this clone. CDR3 sequence reads: CASSPEDYPGTDTQYF. The CDR3 DNA sequence: TGTGCCAGCAGCCCGGAGGACTATCCCGGCACAGATACGCAGTATTTT. The chain recombines TRBV7-9 with TRBJ2-3; D is possibly TRBD2 (6 bases). The CDR3 has 16 amino acids. Trimming pared 5 bases from V and 1 base from J, leaving 16 bases between. Germline-derived CDR1 and CDR2 are SEHNR and FQNEAQ (reference sequence).

The chain employs TRBV5-6 and TRBJ1-3; D unresolved. In germline, CDR1 is SGHDT, CDR2 YYEEEE. This CDR3 has 13 residues. Trimming took 1 base from V and 4 from J, leaving 6 bases between them. CDR3 loop: CASSLPQGNTIYF. CDR3 nucleotides: TGTGCCAGCAGCTTGCCTCAGGGAAACACCATATATTTT. Based on the CDR3 plus reference TRBV5-6 and TRBJ1-3, the full variable domain is DAGVTQSPTHLIKTRGQQVTLRCSPKSGHDTVSWYQQALGQGPQFIFQYYEEEERQRGNFPDRFSGHQFPNYSSELNVNALLLGDSALYLCASSLPQGNTIYFGEGSWLTVV.

The V and J genes are TRBV6-6 and TRBJ2-4, with 8 bases aligning to TRBD1. V lost 0 bases, J lost 7 bases, and 8 bases stayed unmatched. This CDR3 contains 16 residues. Germline assignment: CDR1 MNHNY and CDR2 SVGAGI (reference sequence). The CDR3 DNA reads as TGTGCCAGCAGTTACTCAATTTCAGGGGGCGGGAACATTCAGTACTTC. It encodes CASSYSISGGGNIQYF.

The chain is built from TRBV7-2 and TRBJ1-1, with a tentative D call TRBD1 (5 bases). V dropped 2 bases and J dropped 2 bases, with 15 bases sitting between them. The CDR3 loop spans 16 amino acids. Germline V gene lookup returns CDR1 SGHTA and CDR2 FQGNSA. CDR3 residues: CASSLREAGGNTEAFF. The CDR3 bases are TGTGCCAGCAGCTTACGAGAGGCGGGGGGAAACACTGAAGCTTTCTTT. Full variable domain (rest looked up from reference TRBV7-2 and TRBJ1-1): GAGVSQSPSNKVTEKGKDVELRCDPISGHTALYWYRQSLGQGLEFLIYFQGNSAPDKSGLPSDRFSAERTGGSVSTLTIQRTQQEDSAVYLCASSLREAGGNTEAFFGQGTRLTVV.

The rearrangement uses TRBV24-1 and TRBJ2-1; 8 nucleotides agree with TRBD2. Losses at the gene ends were 5 bases for V and 5 bases for J; bases not matched to a gene: 4. CDR3 length equals 14 residues. Germline CDR1 is KGHDR and CDR2 is SFDVKD. The CDR3 region is CATSAGGLDNEQFF. In nucleotides, the CDR3 is TGTGCCACCAGTGCGGGAGGGTTGGACAATGAGCAGTTCTTC.

The V and J genes are TRBV3-1 (or the pseudogene TRBV3-2) and TRBJ1-3; D possibly corresponds to TRBD1 (5 bases). This CDR3 is built from 16 residues. Deletions cut 7 bases from V and 1 base from J, with 17 bases between. CDR1 and CDR2 from the germline V gene are LGHDT and YNNKEL (reference sequence). CDR3 sequence (DNA): TGTGCCAGCACCGAGACAGCCGTGGGTTCTGGAAACACCATATATTTT. This gives the protein CASTETAVGSGNTIYF.

The chain combines TRBV5-8 with TRBJ2-1; D might be TRBD2 (6 bases). This CDR3 spans 17 amino acids. Per the germline V gene, CDR1 is SGHTS and CDR2 is YDEGEE. The V and J ends lost 1 base and 5 bases respectively, with 19 bases between them. The CDR3 here is CASSLWYVGRGHNEQFF. CDR3 DNA: TGTGCCAGCAGCTTGTGGTACGTGGGGCGGGGCCACAATGAGCAGTTCTTC. The complete variable domain, with remaining parts taken from reference TRBV5-8 and TRBJ2-1, reads EAGVTQSPTHLIKTRGQQATLRCSPISGHTSVYWYQQALGLGLQFLLWYDEGEERNRGNFPPRFSGRQFPNYSSELNVNALELEDSALYLCASSLWYVGRGHNEQFFGPGTRLTVL.

This clone was recorded a few times. The V call is TRBV7-9, the J call TRBJ2-3; 7 positions match TRBD1. Germline V gene lookup returns CDR1 SEHNR and CDR2 FQNEAQ (reference sequence). V lost 7 bases and J lost 2; bases outside the gene matches: 12. The CDR3 sequence is 16 residues long. The CDR3 loop is CASTPAGTAYTDTQYF. For the CDR3, the DNA is TGTGCCAGCACACCTGCCGGGACAGCCTACACAGATACGCAGTATTTT.